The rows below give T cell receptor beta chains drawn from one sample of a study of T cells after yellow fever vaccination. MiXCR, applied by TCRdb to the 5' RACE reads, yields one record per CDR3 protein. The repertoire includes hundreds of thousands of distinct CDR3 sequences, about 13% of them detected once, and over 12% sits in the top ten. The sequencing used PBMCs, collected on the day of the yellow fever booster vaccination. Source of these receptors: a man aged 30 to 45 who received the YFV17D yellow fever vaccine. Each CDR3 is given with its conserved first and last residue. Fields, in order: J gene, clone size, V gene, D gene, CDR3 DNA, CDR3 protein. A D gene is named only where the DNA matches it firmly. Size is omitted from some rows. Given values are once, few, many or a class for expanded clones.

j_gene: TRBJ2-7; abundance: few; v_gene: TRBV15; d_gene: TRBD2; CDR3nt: TGTGCCACCAGCAGAGAATCCCCTAGCGGCGAGCAGTACTTC; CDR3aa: CATSRESPSGEQYF
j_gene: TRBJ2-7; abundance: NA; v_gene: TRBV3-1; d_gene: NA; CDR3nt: TGTGCCAGCAAGGGAGGGGGGAGCTCCTACGAGCAGTACTTC; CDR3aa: CASKGGGSSYEQYF
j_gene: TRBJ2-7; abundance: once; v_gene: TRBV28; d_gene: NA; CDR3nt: TGTGCCAGCAGTCCCCCAATAGCGGCGACCTACGAGCAGTACTTC; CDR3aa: CASSPPIAATYEQYF
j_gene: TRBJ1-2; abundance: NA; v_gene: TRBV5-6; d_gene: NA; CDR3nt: TGTGCCAGCACCCCGGGTGTGGGAGGCTACACCTTC; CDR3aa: CASTPGVGGYTF
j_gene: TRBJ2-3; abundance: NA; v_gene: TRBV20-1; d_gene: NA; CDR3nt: TGCAGTGCCCCGGCAGTCGCCACAGATACGCAGTATTTT; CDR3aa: CSAPAVATDTQYF
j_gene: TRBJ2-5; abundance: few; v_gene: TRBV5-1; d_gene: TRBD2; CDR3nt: TGCGCCAGCAGACCCGGGACTAGCGCGGAGACCCAGTACTTC; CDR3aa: CASRPGTSAETQYF
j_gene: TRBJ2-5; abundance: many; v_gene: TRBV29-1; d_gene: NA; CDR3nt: TGCAGCGGAGGTAGGACGTACCAAGAGACCCAGTACTTC; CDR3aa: CSGGRTYQETQYF
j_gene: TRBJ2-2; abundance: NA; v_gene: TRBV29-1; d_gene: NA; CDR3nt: TGCAGCGTTTACAACAGGGTGGGGAACGGGGAGCTGTTTTTT; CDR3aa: CSVYNRVGNGELFF
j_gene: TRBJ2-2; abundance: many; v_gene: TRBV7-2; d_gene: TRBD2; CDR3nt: TGTGCCAGCAGCGCTACTAGCGGTAACACCGGGGAGCTGTTTTTT; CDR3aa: CASSATSGNTGELFF
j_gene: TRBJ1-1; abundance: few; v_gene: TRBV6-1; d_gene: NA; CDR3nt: TGTGCCAGCAGTGAGAACGGTCTTAACACTGAAGCTTTCTTT; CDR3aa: CASSENGLNTEAFF
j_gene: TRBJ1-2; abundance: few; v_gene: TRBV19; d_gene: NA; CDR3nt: TGTGCCAGTACCTCGGGACTTCCCTATGGCTACACCTTC; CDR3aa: CASTSGLPYGYTF
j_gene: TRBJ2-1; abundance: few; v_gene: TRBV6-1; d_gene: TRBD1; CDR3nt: TGTGCCAGTGGACAGGGTAAATTCGGTGAGCAGTTCTTC; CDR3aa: CASGQGKFGEQFF
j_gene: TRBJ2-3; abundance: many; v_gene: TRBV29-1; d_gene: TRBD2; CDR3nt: TGCAGCGTTGCCCGCGGGAGTGGCACAGATACGCAGTATTTT; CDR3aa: CSVARGSGTDTQYF
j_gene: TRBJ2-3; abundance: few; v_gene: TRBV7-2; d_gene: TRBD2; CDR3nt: TGTGCCAGCAGGGCCGGGACTAGCGGAGGCACAGATACGCAGTATTTT; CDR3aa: CASRAGTSGGTDTQYF
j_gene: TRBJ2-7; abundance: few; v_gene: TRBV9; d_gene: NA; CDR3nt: TGTGCCAGCAGCTCCCGGTTGGGCGAGCAGTACTTC; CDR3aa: CASSSRLGEQYF
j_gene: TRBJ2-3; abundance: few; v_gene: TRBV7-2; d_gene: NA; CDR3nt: TGTGCCAGCAGCTTAGTCCGGGACCAGGATACGCAGTATTTT; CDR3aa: CASSLVRDQDTQYF
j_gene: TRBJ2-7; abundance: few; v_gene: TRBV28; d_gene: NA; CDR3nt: TGTGCCAGCAGGCAAACCGGGACACAGTACTTC; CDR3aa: CASRQTGTQYF
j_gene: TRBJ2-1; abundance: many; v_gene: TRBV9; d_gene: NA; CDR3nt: TGTGCCAGCTCCGTAGACAGCTACAATGAGCAGTTCTTC; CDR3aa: CASSVDSYNEQFF
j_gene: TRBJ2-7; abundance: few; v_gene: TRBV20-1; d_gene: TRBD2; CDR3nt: TGCAGTGCTAGAGATCCTACTACTAGCGACTACGAGCAGTACTTC; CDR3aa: CSARDPTTSDYEQYF
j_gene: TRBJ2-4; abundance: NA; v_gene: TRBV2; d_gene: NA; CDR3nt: TGTGCCAGCAGTACAGGGACCGCCCTGGGCATTCAGTACTTC; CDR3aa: CASSTGTALGIQYF
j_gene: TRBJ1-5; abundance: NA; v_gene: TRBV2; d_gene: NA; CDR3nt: TGTGCCAGCAGGCAGGGGCCCGCGCGGAATCAGCCCCAGCATTTT; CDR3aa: CASRQGPARNQPQHF
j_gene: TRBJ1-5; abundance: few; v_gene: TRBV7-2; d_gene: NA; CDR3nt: TGTGCCAGCAGCCCACAGGGTGTTTCACAGCCCCAGCATTTT; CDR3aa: CASSPQGVSQPQHF
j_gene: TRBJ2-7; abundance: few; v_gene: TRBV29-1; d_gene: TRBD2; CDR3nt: TGCAGCGTTAAAGGCGGGGGGAAATCCTACGAGCAGTACTTC; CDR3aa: CSVKGGGKSYEQYF
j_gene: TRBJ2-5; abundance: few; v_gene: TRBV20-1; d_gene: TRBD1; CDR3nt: TGCAGTGCACCGGACAGGGGGCGCCAAGAGACCCAGTACTTC; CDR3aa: CSAPDRGRQETQYF
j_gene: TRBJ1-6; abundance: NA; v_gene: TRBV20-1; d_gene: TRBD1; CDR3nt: TGCAGTGCTAGGACTCAGGGGGCATCCCTCCACTTT; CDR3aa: CSARTQGASLHF
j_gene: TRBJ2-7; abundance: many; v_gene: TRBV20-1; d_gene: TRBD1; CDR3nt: TGCAGTGCTATAAGACAGGGCGACTACGAGCAGTACTTC; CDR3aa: CSAIRQGDYEQYF
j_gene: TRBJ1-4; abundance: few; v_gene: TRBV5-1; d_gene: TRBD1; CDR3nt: TGCGCCAGCAGCTACCAGACAGGGAATGAAAAACTGTTTTTT; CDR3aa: CASSYQTGNEKLFF
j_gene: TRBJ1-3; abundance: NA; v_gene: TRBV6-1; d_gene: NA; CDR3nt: TGTGCCAGCAGTGACAGCAGGTTCCCTGGAAACACCATATATTTT; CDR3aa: CASSDSRFPGNTIYF
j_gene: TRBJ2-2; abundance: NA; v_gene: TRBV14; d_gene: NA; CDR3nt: TGTGCCAGCAGCCCATACAGTTCCGGGGAGCTGTTTTTT; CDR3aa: CASSPYSSGELFF
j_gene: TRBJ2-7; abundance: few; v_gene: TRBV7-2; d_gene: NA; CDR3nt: TGTGCCAGCAGGGTAGGGGGGGCCGGCTACGAGCAGTACTTC; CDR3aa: CASRVGGAGYEQYF
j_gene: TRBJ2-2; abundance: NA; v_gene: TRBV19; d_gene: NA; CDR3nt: TGTGCCAGTTCCTTGATTACAGGGCTCACCGGGGAGCTGTTTTTT; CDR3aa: CASSLITGLTGELFF
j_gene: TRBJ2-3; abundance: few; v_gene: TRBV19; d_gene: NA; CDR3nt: TGTGCCAGTAGTGCCTCACCGGGACACCGCACAGATACGCAGTATTTT; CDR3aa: CASSASPGHRTDTQYF
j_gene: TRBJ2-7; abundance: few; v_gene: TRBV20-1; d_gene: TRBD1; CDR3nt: TGCAGTGCTGCCCCCGGACAGGGGGCGGGAGAGCAGTACTTC; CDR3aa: CSAAPGQGAGEQYF
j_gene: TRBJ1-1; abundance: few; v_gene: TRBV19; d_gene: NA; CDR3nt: TGTGCCAGTAGTATCTCAGGGAAAGTCACTGAAGCTTTCTTT; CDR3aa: CASSISGKVTEAFF
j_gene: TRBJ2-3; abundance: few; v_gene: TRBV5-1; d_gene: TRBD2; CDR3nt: TGCGCCAGCAGCTTAGCGGGAGCAAGGACAGATACGCAGTATTTT; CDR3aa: CASSLAGARTDTQYF